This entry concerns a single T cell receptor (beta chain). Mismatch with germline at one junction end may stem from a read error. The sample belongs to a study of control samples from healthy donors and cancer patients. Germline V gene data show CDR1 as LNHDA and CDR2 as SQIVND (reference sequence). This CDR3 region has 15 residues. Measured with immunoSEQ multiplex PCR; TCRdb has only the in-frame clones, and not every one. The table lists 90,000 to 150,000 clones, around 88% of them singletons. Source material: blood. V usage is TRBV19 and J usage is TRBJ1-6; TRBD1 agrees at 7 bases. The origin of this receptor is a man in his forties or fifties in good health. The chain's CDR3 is CASSVDRASNSPLHF. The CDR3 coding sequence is TGTGCCAGTAGTGTAGACAGGGCGTCCAATTCACCCCTCCACTTT.